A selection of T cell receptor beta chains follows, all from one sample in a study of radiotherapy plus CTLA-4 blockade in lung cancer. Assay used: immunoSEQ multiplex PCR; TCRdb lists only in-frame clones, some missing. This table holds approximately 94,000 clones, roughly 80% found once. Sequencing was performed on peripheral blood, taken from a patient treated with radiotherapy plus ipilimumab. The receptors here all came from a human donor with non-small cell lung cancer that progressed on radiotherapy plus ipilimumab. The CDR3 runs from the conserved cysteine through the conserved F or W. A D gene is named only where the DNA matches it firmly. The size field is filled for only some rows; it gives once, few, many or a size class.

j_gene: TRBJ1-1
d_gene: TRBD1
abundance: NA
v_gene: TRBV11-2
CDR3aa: CASSLGTGTGDFF
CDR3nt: TGTGCCAGCAGCTTGGGAACCGGGACAGGGGATTTCTTT

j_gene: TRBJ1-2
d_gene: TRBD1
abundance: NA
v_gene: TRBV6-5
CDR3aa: CASSSGTEGRGYTF
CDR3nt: TGTGCCAGCAGTTCCGGGACAGAGGGTCGAGGCTACACCTTC

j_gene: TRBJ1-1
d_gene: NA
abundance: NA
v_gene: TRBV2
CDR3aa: CAISRGAEAFF
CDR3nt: TGTGCCATCTCAAGGGGGGCTGAAGCTTTCTTT

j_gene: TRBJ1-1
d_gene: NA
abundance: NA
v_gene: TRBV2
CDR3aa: CASIKDRDTEAFF
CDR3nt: TGTGCCAGCATTAAGGACAGAGACACTGAAGCTTTCTTT

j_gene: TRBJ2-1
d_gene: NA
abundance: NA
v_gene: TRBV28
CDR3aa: CASSLPGSSYNEQFF
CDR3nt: TGTGCCAGCAGTTTACCCGGGAGCTCCTACAATGAGCAGTTCTTC

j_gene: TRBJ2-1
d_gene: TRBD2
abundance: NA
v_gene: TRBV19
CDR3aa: CASSTVAGVEQFF
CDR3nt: TGTGCCAGTAGTACCGTTGCGGGAGTCGAGCAGTTCTTC

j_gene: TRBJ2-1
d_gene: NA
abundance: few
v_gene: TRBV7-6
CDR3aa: CASSAVDSAYNEQFF
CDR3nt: TGTGCCAGCAGCGCCGTTGATTCCGCTTACAATGAGCAGTTCTTC

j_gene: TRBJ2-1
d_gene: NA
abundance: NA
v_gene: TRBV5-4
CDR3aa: CASSPDQFYNEQFF
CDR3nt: TGTGCCAGCAGTCCCGACCAGTTCTACAATGAGCAGTTCTTC

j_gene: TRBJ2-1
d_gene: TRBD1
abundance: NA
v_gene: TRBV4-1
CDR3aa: CASSQADRGNEQFF
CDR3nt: TGCGCCAGCAGCCAAGCCGACAGGGGCAATGAGCAGTTCTTC

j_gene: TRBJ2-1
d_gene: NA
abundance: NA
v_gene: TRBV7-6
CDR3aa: CASSTGVSDTYNEQFF
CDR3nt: TGTGCCAGCAGCACAGGCGTATCCGACACCTACAATGAGCAGTTCTTC

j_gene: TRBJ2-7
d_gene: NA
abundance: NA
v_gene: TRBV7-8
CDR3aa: CASSPRTPSYEQYF
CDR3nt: TGTGCCAGCAGCCCACGGACGCCATCCTACGAGCAGTACTTC

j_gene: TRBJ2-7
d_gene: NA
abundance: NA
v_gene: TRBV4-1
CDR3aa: CASSETTSGEQYF
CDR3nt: TGCGCCAGCAGCGAGACAACTAGTGGCGAGCAGTACTTC

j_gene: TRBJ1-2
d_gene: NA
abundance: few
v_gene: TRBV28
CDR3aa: CASNTGQIYGYTF
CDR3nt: TGTGCCAGCAATACGGGACAAATCTATGGCTACACCTTC

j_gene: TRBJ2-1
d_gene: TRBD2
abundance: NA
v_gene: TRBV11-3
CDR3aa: CASSSLGLAGGDNEQFF
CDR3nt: TGTGCCAGCAGCTCCCTTGGACTAGCGGGAGGGGACAATGAGCAGTTCTTC

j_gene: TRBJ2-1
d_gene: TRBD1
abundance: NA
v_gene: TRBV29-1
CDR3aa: CSVLGQGRNEQFF
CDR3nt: TGCAGCGTATTGGGACAGGGGAGGAATGAGCAGTTCTTC

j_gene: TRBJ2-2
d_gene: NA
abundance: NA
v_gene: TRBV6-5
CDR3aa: CASSLGGTGELFF
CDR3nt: TGTGCCAGCAGTCTAGGGGGCACCGGGGAGCTGTTTTTT

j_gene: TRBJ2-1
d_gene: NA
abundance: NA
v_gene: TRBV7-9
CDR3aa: CASSTGPGNEQFF
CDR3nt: TGTGCCAGCAGCACAGGCCCCGGGAATGAGCAGTTCTTC

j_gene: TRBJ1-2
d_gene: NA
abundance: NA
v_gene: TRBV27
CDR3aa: CASSQPGYYGYTF
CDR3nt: TGTGCCAGCAGTCAACCGGGCTACTATGGCTACACCTTC

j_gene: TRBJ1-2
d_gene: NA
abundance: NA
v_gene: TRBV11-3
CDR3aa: CASSPPGDYGYTF
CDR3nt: TGTGCCAGCAGCCCGCCAGGGGACTATGGCTACACCTTC

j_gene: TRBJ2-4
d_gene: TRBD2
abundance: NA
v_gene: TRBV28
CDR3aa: CASSLHLRTSGRARGAKNIQYF
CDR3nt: TGTGCCAGCAGTTTACATCTTCGGACTAGCGGGAGGGCGAGAGGAGCCAAAAACATTCAGTACTTC